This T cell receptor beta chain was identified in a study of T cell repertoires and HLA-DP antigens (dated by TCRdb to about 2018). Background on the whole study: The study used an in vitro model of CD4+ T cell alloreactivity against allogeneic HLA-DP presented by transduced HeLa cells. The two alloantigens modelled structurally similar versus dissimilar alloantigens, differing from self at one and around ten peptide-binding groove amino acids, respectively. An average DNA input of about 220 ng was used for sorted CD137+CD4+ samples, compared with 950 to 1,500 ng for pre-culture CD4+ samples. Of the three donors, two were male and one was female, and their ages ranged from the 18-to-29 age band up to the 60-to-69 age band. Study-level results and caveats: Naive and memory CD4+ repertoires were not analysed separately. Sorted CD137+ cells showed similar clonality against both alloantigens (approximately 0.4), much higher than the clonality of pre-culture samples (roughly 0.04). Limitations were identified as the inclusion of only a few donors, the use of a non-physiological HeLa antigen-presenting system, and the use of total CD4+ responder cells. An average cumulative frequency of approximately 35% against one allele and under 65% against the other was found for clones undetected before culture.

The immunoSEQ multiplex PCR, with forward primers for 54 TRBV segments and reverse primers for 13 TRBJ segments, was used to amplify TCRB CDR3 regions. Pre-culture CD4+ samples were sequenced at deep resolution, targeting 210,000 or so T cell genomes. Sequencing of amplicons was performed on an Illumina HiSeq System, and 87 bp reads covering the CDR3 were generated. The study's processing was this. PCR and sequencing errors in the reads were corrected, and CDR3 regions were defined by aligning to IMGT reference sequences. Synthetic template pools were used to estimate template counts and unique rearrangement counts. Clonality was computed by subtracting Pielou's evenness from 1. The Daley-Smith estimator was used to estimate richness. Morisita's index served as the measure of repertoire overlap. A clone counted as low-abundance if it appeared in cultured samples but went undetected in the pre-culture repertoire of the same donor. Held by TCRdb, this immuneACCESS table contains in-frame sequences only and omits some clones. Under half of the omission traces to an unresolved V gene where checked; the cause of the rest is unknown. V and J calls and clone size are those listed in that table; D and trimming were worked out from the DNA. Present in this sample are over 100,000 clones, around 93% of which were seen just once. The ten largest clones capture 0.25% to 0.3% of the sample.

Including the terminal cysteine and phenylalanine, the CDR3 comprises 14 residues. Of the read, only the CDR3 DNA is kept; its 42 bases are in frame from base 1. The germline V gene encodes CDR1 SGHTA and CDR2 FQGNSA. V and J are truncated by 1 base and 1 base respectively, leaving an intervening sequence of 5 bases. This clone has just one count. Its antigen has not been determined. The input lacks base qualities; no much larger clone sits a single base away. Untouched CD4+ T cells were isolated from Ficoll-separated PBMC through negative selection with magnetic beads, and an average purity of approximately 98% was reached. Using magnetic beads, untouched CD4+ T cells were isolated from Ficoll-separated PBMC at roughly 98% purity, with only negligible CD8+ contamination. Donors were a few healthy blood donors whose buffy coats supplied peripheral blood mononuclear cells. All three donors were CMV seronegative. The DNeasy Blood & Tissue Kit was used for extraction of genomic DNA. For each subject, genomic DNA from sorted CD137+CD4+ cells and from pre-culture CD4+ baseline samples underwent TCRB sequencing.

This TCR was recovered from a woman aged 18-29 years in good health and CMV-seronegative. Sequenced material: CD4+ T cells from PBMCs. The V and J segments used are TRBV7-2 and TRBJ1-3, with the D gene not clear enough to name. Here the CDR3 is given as CASSLETSGNTIYF. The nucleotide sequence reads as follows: TGTGCCAGCAGCTTAGAAACGTCTGGAAACACCATATATTTT.